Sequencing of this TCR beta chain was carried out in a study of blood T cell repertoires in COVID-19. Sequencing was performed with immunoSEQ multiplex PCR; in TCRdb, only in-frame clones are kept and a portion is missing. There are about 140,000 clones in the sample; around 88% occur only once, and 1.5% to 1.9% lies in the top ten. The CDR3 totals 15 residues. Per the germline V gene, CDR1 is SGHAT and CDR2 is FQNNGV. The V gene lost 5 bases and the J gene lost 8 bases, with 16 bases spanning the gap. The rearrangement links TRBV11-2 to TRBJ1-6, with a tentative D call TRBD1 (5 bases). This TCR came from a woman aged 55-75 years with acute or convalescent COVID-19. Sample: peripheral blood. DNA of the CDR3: TGTGCCAGCAGCCCCCCGGGACGGGAGGATTCACCCCTCCACTTT. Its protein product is CASSPPGREDSPLHF. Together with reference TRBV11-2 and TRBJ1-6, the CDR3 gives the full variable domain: EAGVAQSPRYKIIEKRQSVAFWCNPISGHATLYWYQQILGQGPKLLIQFQNNGVVDDSQLPKDRFSAERLKGVDSTLKIQPAKLEDSAVYLCASSPPGREDSPLHFGNGTRLTVT.